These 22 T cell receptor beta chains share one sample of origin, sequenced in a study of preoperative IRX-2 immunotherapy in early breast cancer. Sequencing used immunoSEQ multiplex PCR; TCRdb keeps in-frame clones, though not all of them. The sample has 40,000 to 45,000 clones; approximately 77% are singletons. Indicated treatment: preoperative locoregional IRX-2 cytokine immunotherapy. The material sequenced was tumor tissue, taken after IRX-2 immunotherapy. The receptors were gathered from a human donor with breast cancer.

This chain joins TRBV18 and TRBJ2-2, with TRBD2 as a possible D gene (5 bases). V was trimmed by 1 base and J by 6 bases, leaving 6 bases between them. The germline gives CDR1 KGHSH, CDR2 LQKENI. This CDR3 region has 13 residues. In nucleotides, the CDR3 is TGTGCCAGCTCACCACAGGGAGCCGGGGAGCTGTTTTTT. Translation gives CASSPQGAGELFF.

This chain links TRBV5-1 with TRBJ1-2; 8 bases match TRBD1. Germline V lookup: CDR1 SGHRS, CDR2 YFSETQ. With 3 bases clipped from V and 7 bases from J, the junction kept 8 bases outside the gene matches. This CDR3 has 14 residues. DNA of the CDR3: TGCGCCAGCAGCTACCAGGGGGCGGATGGTGGCTACACCTTC. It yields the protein CASSYQGADGGYTF.

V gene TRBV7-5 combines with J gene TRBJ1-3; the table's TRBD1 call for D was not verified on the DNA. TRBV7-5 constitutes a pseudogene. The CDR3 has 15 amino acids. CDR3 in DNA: TGTGCCAGCAGCTTACCAGGGTTCTCTGGAAACACCATATATTTT. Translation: CASSLPGFSGNTIYF.

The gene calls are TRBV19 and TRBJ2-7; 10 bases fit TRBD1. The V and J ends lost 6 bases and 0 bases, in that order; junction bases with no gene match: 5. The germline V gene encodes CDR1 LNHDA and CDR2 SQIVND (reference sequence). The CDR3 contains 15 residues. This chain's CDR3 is CASRTGGSTSYEQYF. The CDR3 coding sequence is TGTGCCAGTAGGACAGGGGGCTCCACCTCCTACGAGCAGTACTTC.

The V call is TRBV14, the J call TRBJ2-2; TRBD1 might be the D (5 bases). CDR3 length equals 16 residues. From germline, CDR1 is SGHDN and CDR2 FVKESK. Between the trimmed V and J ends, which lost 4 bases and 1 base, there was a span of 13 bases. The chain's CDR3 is CASSPLGAGNTGELFF. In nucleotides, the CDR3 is TGTGCCAGCAGCCCCTTAGGGGCAGGGAACACCGGGGAGCTGTTTTTT.

The CDR3 bases are TGTGCCAGCAGTCCGTTTGGCTCTGGAAGACACGGGGAGCTGTTTTTT. Protein product: CASSPFGSGRHGELFF. The chain is built from TRBV6-8 and TRBJ2-2; no definite D call. From germline, CDR1 is MNHGY and CDR2 SAAAGT. This CDR3 is 16 amino acids long. V was clipped by 5 bases and J by 7 bases, with 20 bases between them.

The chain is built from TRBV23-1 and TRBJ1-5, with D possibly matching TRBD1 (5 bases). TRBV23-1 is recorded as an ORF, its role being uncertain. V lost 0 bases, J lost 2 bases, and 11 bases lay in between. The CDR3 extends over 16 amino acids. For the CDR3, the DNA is TGCGCCAGCAGTCAATCTTTAGGGGTCGGCAATCAGCCCCAGCATTTT. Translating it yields CASSQSLGVGNQPQHF.

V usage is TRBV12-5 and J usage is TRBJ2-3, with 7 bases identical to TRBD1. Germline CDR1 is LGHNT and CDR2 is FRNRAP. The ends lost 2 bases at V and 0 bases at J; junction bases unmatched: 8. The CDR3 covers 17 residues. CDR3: CASGLTTGTASTDTQYF. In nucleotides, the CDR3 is TGTGCTAGTGGTTTGACTACCGGGACAGCTAGCACAGATACGCAGTATTTT. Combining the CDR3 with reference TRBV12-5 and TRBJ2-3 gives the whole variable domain DARVTQTPRHKVTEMGQEVTMRCQPILGHNTVFWYRQTMMQGLELLAYFRNRAPLDDSGMPKDRFSAEMPDATLATLKIQPSEPRDSAVYFCASGLTTGTASTDTQYFGPGTRLTVL.

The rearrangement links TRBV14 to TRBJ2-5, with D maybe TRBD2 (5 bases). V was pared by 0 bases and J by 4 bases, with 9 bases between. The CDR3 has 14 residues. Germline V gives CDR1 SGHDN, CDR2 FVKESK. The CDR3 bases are TGTGCCAGCAGCCAAGAAGGCGGACTAGAGACCCAGTACTTC. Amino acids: CASSQEGGLETQYF.

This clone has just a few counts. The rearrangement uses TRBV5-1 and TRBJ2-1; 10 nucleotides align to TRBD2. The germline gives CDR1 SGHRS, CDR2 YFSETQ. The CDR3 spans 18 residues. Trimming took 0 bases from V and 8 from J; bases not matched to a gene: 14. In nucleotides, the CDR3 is TGCGCCAGCAGCTTGGAAAAACTAGCGGGAAGGGGAGGGGATGAGCAGTTCTTC. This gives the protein CASSLEKLAGRGGDEQFF.

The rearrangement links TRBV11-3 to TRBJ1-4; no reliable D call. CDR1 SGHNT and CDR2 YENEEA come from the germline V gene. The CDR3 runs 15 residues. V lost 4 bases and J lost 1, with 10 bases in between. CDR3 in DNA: TGTGCCAGCAGCTCTAGTGCGGGAACTAATGAAAAACTGTTTTTT. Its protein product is CASSSSAGTNEKLFF.

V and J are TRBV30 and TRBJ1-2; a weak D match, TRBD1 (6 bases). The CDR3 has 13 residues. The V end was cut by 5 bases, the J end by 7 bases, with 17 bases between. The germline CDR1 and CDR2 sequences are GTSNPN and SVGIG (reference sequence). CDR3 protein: CAWSTGVGGGYTF. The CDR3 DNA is TGTGCCTGGTCGACGGGGGTAGGGGGTGGCTACACCTTC.

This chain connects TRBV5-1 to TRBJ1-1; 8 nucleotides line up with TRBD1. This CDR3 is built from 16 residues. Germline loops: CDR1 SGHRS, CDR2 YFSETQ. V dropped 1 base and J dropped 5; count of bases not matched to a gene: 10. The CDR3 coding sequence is TGCGCCAGCAGCTTGCTTCCCGGACAGGGAGCGACTGAAGCTTTCTTT. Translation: CASSLLPGQGATEAFF.

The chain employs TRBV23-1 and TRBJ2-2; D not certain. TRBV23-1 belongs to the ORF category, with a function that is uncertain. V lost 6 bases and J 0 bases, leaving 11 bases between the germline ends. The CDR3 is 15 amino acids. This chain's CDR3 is CASSFTAANTGELFF. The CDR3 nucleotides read TGCGCCAGCAGCTTTACAGCCGCGAACACCGGGGAGCTGTTTTTT.

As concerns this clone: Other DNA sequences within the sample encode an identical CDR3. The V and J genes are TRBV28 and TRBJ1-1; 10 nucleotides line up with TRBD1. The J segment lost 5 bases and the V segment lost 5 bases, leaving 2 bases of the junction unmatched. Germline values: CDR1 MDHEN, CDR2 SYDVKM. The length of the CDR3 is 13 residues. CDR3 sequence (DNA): TGTGCCAGCAGTCCGGGACAGGGGACTGAAGCTTTCTTT. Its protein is CASSPGQGTEAFF.

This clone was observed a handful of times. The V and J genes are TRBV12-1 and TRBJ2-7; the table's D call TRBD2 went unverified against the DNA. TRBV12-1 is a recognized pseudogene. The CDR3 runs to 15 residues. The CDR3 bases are TGTGCCACCAGGACTGGAAAGAGCAGCTCCTACGAGCAGTACTTC. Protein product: CATRTGKSSSYEQYF.

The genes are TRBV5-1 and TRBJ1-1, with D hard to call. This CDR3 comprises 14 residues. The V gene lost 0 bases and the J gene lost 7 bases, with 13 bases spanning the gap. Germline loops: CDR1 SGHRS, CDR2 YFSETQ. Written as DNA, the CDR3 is TGCGCCAGCAGCTTGGTAGGGTCGGCGCGTGAAGCTTTCTTT. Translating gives CASSLVGSAREAFF. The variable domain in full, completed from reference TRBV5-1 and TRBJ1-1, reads KAGVTQTPRYLIKTRGQQVTLSCSPISGHRSVSWYQQTPGQGLQFLFEYFSETQRNKGNFPGRFSGRQFSNSRSEMNVSTLELGDSALYLCASSLVGSAREAFFGQGTRLTVV.

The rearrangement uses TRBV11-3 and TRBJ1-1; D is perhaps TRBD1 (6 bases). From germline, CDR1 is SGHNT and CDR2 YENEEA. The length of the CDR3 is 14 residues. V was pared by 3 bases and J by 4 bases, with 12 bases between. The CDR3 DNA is TGTGCCAGCAGCTTGCGCCAGGGGAGCACTGAAGCTTTCTTT. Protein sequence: CASSLRQGSTEAFF.

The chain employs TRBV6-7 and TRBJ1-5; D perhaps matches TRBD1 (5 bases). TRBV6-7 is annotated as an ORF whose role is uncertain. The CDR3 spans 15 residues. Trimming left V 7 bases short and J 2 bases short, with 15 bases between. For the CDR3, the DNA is TGTGCCAGCAACTCCCGGGGCGGCCGCAATCAGCCCCAGCATTTT. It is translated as CASNSRGGRNQPQHF.

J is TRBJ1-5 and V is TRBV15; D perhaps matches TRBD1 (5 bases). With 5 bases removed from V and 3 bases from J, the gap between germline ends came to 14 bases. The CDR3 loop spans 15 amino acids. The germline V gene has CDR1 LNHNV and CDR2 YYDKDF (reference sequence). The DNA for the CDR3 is TGTGCCACCAGCTATGGGGGAGCGAACAATCAGCCCCAGCATTTT. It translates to CATSYGGANNQPQHF.

CDR3 sequence (DNA): TGTGCCAGCAGCTTTGAAGCGGGGGGCACAGATACGCAGTATTTT. It specifies CASSFEAGGTDTQYF. This rearrangement joins TRBV7-1 to TRBJ2-3; the match to TRBD2 covers 8 bases. TRBV7-1 is flagged as an ORF with uncertain function. CDR3 length equals 15 residues. The J segment lost 1 base and the V segment lost 4 bases, leaving 4 bases of the junction unmatched.

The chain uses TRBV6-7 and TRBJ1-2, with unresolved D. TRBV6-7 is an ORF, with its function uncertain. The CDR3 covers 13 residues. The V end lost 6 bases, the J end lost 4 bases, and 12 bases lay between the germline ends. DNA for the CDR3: TGTGCCAGCAGCCTCGGACTGAGCTATGGCTACACCTTC. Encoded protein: CASSLGLSYGYTF.